These 11 T cell receptor beta chains were all obtained from the same sample, sequenced in a study of graft-versus-host responses after intestinal transplantation. The method was immunoSEQ multiplex PCR; TCRdb's version includes in-frame clones alone and lacks a portion of them. This table has 8,500 to 10,000 clones, around 91% appearing once. The sequences come from PBMCs, collected about 47 days after intestinal transplant. All receptors derive from a human patient who received an intestinal transplant, so some T cells may come from the graft donor.

J is TRBJ2-1 and V is TRBV10-2, with 8 bases lining up with TRBD2. CDR3 length equals 18 residues. J lost 6 bases, V lost 2 bases, and 15 bases had no gene match. The germline CDR1 and CDR2 sequences are WSHSY and SAAADI. The CDR3 region is CASSEPDTGTRARNEQFF. The CDR3 DNA follows: TGCGCCAGCAGTGAGCCTGATACCGGGACTAGGGCACGCAATGAGCAGTTCTTC.

The rearrangement uses TRBV11-2 and TRBJ2-5, with D uncertain. This CDR3 comprises 12 residues. V lost 1 base and J 3 bases, leaving 3 bases between the germline ends. The germline V gene has CDR1 SGHAT and CDR2 FQNNGV. CDR3 in DNA: TGTGCCAGCAGCTTAGGGGAAGAGACCCAGTACTTC. Protein sequence: CASSLGEETQYF.

The rearrangement joins TRBV9 to TRBJ2-1; D is possibly TRBD1 or TRBD2 (6 bases each). Germline V gene data show CDR1 as SGDLS and CDR2 as YYNGEE. V was trimmed by 3 bases and J by 4 bases, leaving 17 bases between them. CDR3 length: 16 residues. The CDR3 DNA follows: TGTGCCAGCAGCGGAAACCGGGGGCTGGGTTACAATGAGCAGTTCTTC. Protein sequence: CASSGNRGLGYNEQFF.

The rearrangement joins TRBV7-9 to TRBJ1-2; TRBD1 aligns across 11 bases. The V segment lost 6 bases and the J segment 7 bases; nucleotides outside the gene matches: 7. This CDR3 spans 14 amino acids. Per the germline V gene, CDR1 is SEHNR and CDR2 is FQNEAQ (reference sequence). CDR3 residues: CASSPRDRGTGYTF. The CDR3, as DNA: TGTGCCAGCAGTCCCCGGGACAGGGGGACTGGCTACACCTTC.

In regard to this clone: One end of the junction does not line up with germline, which may come from a read error. This chain joins TRBV29-1 and TRBJ2-5; either TRBD1 or TRBD2 may supply D (6 bases each). Germline values: CDR1 SQVTM, CDR2 ANQGSEA. The CDR3 is made up of 15 amino acids. The DNA for the CDR3 is TGCAGCGCTGACATGACAGCACCGGGGGCGATCGAGCAGCACTTC. Encoded protein: CSADMTAPGAIEQHF.

In nucleotides, the CDR3 is TGTGCCAGTCGCTGGGGCGACCAATCTCAAGAGACCCAGTACTTC. Amino acids: CASRWGDQSQETQYF. This rearrangement joins TRBV2 to TRBJ2-5; TRBD1 might be the D (5 bases). CDR1 is SNHLY and CDR2 is FYNNEI in the germline V gene. CDR3 length: 15 amino acids. V lost 9 bases and J 2 bases, leaving 19 bases between the germline ends.

The V call is TRBV6-1, the J call TRBJ2-7, with D perhaps TRBD2 (6 bases). The CDR3 has 13 amino acids. The V end was cut by 9 bases, the J end by 0 bases, with 12 bases between. Germline V lookup: CDR1 MNHNS, CDR2 SASEGT. The CDR3 nucleotides are TGTGCCAGTGGCGGGGCCAGCTCCTACGAGCAGTACTTC. Protein sequence: CASGGASSYEQYF.

CDR3 protein: CASSLTGGNEQFF. As DNA, the CDR3 is TGTGCCAGCAGCTTGACTGGCGGCAATGAGCAGTTCTTC. This chain connects TRBV11-3 to TRBJ2-1; D ambiguous. Trimming took off 3 bases at V and 6 bases at J, with 9 bases between the two ends. CDR1 and CDR2 from the germline V gene are SGHNT and YENEEA. This CDR3 is 13 amino acids long.

This chain joins TRBV6-4 and TRBJ2-7; TRBD2 matches 12 bases. The length of the CDR3 is 15 residues. Germline V gives CDR1 MRHNA, CDR2 SNTAGT. Trimming removed 3 bases from V and 4 bases from J; junction bases left unmatched: 4. In DNA form, the CDR3 reads TGTGCCAGCAGTGAAACCGGGACTAGCGGGTACGAGCAGTACTTC. This sequence encodes CASSETGTSGYEQYF.

The V gene is TRBV18, the J gene TRBJ2-7; 9 bases match TRBD1. Germline lookup yields CDR1 KGHSH and CDR2 LQKENI. V gave up 3 bases and J gave up 1 base; unmatched junction bases: 7. The CDR3 contains 16 residues. The CDR3, as DNA: TGTGCCAGCTCACCCACCGTAGGGACAGGGTCCTACGAGCAGTACTTC. Translating gives CASSPTVGTGSYEQYF. Complete variable domain (other parts from reference TRBV18 and TRBJ2-7): NAGVMQNPRHLVRRRGQEARLRCSPMKGHSHVYWYRQLPEEGLKFMVYLQKENIIDESGMPKERFSAEFPKEGPSILRIQQVVRGDSAAYFCASSPTVGTGSYEQYFGPGTRLTVT.

The rearrangement joins TRBV10-2 to TRBJ2-3; 9 nucleotides agree with TRBD1. Losses at the gene ends were 4 bases for V and 5 bases for J; bases not matched to a gene: 7. Germline-derived CDR1 and CDR2 are WSHSY and SAAADI. CDR3 length: 15 amino acids. The CDR3 DNA is TGCGCCAGCAGTGTACCCCGACAGGGGGGAGATACGCAGTATTTT. Its protein product is CASSVPRQGGDTQYF.